These 5 T cell receptor beta chains share one sample of origin, sequenced in a study of blood T cell repertoires in COVID-19. The protocol was immunoSEQ multiplex PCR, while the TCRdb copy is restricted to in-frame clones and leaves out a portion. Here the sample spans 100,000 or so clones, 65% to 80% being singletons. Sequencing was carried out using peripheral blood. These receptors were obtained from an older man with active or convalescent COVID-19.

J is TRBJ2-5 and V is TRBV5-1, with D unresolved. The V and J ends lost 0 bases and 4 bases respectively, with 10 bases between them. This CDR3 has 14 residues. Germline assignment: CDR1 SGHRS and CDR2 YFSETQ. CDR3 region: CASSLGAVRETQYF. The CDR3 region has the DNA TGCGCCAGCAGCTTGGGTGCAGTACGAGAGACCCAGTACTTC.

The V and J genes are TRBV23-1 and TRBJ2-7, with D perhaps matching TRBD1 (7 bases). TRBV23-1 is assigned to the ORF class and has an uncertain function. The CDR3 has 16 amino acids. V dropped 7 bases and J dropped 5 bases, with 24 bases sitting between them. In DNA form, the CDR3 reads TGCGCCAGCACCCAACCCGGCCAGGTCAGGGGGGACGAGCAGTACTTC. As protein: CASTQPGQVRGDEQYF.

CDR3 sequence reads: CASSRYFQGVGTQYF. CDR3 DNA sequence: TGTGCCAGCAGCCGCTACTTCCAGGGGGTCGGGACCCAGTACTTC. The chain carries TRBV5-6 and TRBJ2-5, with 7 positions matching TRBD1. The CDR3 is 15 amino acids. V was clipped by 4 bases and J by 7 bases; unmatched bases: 13. Germline V CDR1 and CDR2: SGHDT, YYEEEE.

This clone was counted between two and nine times. This rearrangement joins TRBV5-4 to TRBJ2-2; weak D call: TRBD2 (6 bases). Germline values: CDR1 SGHNT, CDR2 YYREEE (reference sequence). The length of the CDR3 is 17 residues. V lost 4 bases and J lost 3, with 19 bases in between. CDR3 sequence (DNA): TGTGCCAGCAGCAGACCCCCTAGCGACGGGGACACCGGGGAGCTGTTTTTT. Residues: CASSRPPSDGDTGELFF.

This chain uses TRBV28 with TRBJ1-1; 10 bases map to TRBD1. Germline V gene data show CDR1 as MDHEN and CDR2 as SYDVKM. The CDR3 sequence is 17 residues long. V gave up 5 bases and J gave up 0 bases; unmatched junction bases: 9. This chain's CDR3 is CASSPDRGRPMNTEAFF. CDR3 DNA: TGTGCCAGCAGTCCCGACAGGGGGCGACCCATGAACACTGAAGCTTTCTTT.